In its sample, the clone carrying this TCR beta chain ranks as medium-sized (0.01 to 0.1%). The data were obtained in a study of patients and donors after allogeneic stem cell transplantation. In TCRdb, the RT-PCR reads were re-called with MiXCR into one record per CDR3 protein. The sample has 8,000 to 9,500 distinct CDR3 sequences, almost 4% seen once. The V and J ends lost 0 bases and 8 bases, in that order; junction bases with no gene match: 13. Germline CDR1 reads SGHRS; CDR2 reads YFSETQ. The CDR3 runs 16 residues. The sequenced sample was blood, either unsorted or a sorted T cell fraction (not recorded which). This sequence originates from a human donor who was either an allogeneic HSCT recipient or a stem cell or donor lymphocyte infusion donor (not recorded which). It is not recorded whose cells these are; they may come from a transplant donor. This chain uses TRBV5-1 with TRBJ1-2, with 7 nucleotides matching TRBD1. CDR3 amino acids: CASSLEPPPGGDGYTF. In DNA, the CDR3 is TGCGCCAGCAGCTTGGAACCCCCCCCAGGGGGGGACGGCTACACCTTC.